The source of this T cell receptor (beta chain) is a study of T cell responses to AZD1222 COVID-19 vaccine. Study at large: It was second doses at about 4 or about 12 weeks that were pooled.

The repertoire was sequenced with immunoSEQ multiplex PCR; TCRdb's copy has only in-frame clones and lacks some. Of around 150,000 clones in the sample, 94% are singletons; the top ten hold 0.6% to 0.7%. On this clone: Its antigen remains unidentified.

Study-level findings and limits: Females made up more of the donors, who were largely white British, and clonal diversity may have come out too low. Repertoire samples came only from after the peak T cell response.

The ends were cut back, 2 bases at V and 1 base at J, with 9 bases in the middle. Per the germline V gene, CDR1 is SGHTA and CDR2 is FQGNSA. The CDR3 is made up of 15 amino acids. This sequence originates from an adult in good health. The sequencing used peripheral blood, collected on day 0 of AZD1222 vaccination. The V and J genes are TRBV7-2 and TRBJ2-1; no reliable D call. CDR3 bases: TGTGCCAGCAGCTTAACCTACTCATCCTACAATGAGCAGTTCTTC. Translation: CASSLTYSSYNEQFF.